The source of this TCR beta chain is a study of T cell responses to AZD1222 COVID-19 vaccine. Points from the study as a whole: Once two AZD1222 doses were given, Spike-specific TCR breadth and depth went up. Donors were mostly white British, more females; clonal diversity possibly underestimated.

As concerns this clone: Its cognate antigen is unknown.

TCRdb's table, derived via immunoSEQ multiplex PCR, lists solely in-frame clones and lacks some. This table holds about 140,000 clones, more than 80% found once. J gave up 6 bases and V 2 bases, and 4 bases lay outside the gene matches. CDR1 is MDHEN, CDR2 SYDVKM, per germline. The CDR3 is 14 amino acids. The sample in question was peripheral blood, obtained on day 0 of MenACWY control vaccination. The chain is built from TRBV28 and TRBJ2-7; 10 nucleotides align to TRBD1. The sequence came from an adult in good health. This CDR3 is CASSLTGTGVEQYF. The CDR3 nucleotides are TGTGCCAGCAGTTTAACCGGGACAGGGGTCGAGCAGTACTTC. The variable domain in full, with the rest retrieved from reference TRBV28 and TRBJ2-7, is DVKVTQSSRYLVKRTGEKVFLECVQDMDHENMFWYRQDPGLGLRLIYFSYDVKMKEKGDIPEGYSVSREKKERFSLILESASTNQTSMYLCASSLTGTGVEQYFGPGTRLTVT.